These 4 T cell receptor beta chains were all obtained from the same sample, sequenced in a study of T-cell reconstitution after alpha-beta-depleted transplantation in children (dated by TCRdb to the mid-2010s). Receptor libraries were prepared by PCR. Sequencing relied on an Illumina HiSeq 2500. To normalize quantification of the TCRbeta repertoire, the TCR libraries were built with molecular barcoding that relied on unique molecular identifiers. TCRdb ran its own pipeline on the public reads, namely fastp trimming at Q25 and MiXCR clone calling, and kept in-frame beta chains. Records with the same CDR3 protein are collapsed into one entry carrying the most frequent genes and DNA. Within this sample are about 830,000 distinct CDR3 sequences, with around 15% of them counted one time only. Under 6% of the sample belongs to the ten largest clones. Read against the paper, the sample's treatment or condition label means: allogeneic hematopoietic cell transplantation with graft depleted of TCRalphabeta T cells and CD19 B cells.

Here the sequenced sample was PBMCs, mostly from graft donor cells, taken 360 days after TCRalphabeta/CD19-depleted stem cell transplant. The origin of the receptors is a male patient younger than 18 who had a stem cell transplant for acute lymphoblastic leukemia, so the T cells may come from the graft donor.

In this sample, this clonotype turned up a few times. Written as DNA, the CDR3 is TGTGCCAGCCGGGGGGGCTGGGCAGGGGAGCGTTCCGGGGAGCTGTTTTTT. It translates to CASRGGWAGERSGELFF. The rearrangement uses TRBV5-8 and TRBJ2-2; 8 bases agree with TRBD2. V was clipped by 7 bases and J by 6 bases; unmatched bases: 17. The CDR3 spans 17 residues. Per germline, CDR1 SGHTS and CDR2 YDEGEE.

There are many counts of this clonotype. J is TRBJ2-7 and V is TRBV7-8; TRBD2 agrees at 11 bases. Germline V gene sequence: CDR1 SGHVS, CDR2 FQNEAQ. The CDR3 sequence is 16 residues long. Trimming cost V 5 bases and J 0 bases; bases outside gene matches: 6. For the CDR3, the DNA is TGTGCCAGCAGCCGGCTAGCGGGAGGATCCTCCTACGAGCAGTACTTC. Encoded protein: CASSRLAGGSSYEQYF.

There are a few counts of this clonotype. The chain employs TRBV7-6 and TRBJ1-2; unclear D gene. Germline assignment: CDR1 SGHVS and CDR2 FNYEAQ. The ends were cut back, 4 bases at V and 2 bases at J, with 5 bases in the middle. The CDR3 is made up of 12 amino acids. CDR3 amino acids: CASSSTNYGYTF. CDR3 nucleotide sequence: TGTGCCAGCAGCTCCACAAACTATGGCTACACCTTC. Full variable domain (rest looked up from reference TRBV7-6 and TRBJ1-2): GAGVSQSPRYKVTKRGQDVALRCDPISGHVSLYWYRQALGQGPEFLTYFNYEAQQDKSGLPNDRFSAERPEGSISTLTIQRTEQRDSAMYRCASSSTNYGYTFGSGTRLTVV.

This clonotype was recorded once. The CDR3 sequence is CASSPRGRNEQFF. The CDR3 bases are TGTGCCAGCAGTCCCCGGGGGCGAAATGAGCAGTTCTTC. The chain combines TRBV27 with TRBJ2-1; the D gene could be TRBD1 or TRBD2 (6 bases each). The V and J ends lost 5 bases and 7 bases respectively, with 12 bases between them. Looked up from germline, CDR1 is MNHEY and CDR2 is SMNVEV (reference sequence). The CDR3 runs to 13 residues.